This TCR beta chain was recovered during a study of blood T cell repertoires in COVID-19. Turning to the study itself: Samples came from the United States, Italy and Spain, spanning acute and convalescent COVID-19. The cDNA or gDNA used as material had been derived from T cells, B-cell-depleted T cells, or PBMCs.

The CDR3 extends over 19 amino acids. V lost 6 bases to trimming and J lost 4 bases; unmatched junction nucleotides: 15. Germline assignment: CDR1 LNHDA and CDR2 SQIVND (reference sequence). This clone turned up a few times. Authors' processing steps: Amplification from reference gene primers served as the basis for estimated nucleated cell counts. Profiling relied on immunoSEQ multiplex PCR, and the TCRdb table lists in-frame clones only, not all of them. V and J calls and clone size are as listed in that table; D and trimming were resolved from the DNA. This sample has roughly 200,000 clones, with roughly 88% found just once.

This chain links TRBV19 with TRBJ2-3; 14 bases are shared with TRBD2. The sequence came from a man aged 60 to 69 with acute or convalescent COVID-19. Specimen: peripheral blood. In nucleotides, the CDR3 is TGTGCCAGTAGCCCAACGAGTTCCGGGACTAGCGGGAGTGCAGATACGCAGTATTTT. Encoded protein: CASSPTSSGTSGSADTQYF.